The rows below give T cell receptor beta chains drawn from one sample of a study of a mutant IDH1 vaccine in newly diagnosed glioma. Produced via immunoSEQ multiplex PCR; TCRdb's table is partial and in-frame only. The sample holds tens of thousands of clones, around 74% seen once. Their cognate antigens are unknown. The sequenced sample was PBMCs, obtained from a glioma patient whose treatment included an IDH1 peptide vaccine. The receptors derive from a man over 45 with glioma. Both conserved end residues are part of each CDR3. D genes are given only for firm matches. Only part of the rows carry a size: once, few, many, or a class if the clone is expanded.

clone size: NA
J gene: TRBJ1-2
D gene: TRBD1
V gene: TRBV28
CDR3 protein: CASNRTPGQGYGYTF
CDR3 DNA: TGTGCCAGCAACCGGACTCCGGGACAGGGCTATGGCTACACCTTC

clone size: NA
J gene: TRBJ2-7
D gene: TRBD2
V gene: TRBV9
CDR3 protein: CASSVDPAGTAGEQYF
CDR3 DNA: TGTGCCAGCAGCGTAGACCCAGCGGGGACCGCGGGCGAGCAGTACTTC

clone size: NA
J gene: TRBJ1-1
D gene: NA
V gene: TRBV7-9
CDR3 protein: CASSLGAANTEAFF
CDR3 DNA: TGTGCCAGCAGCTTGGGGGCCGCGAACACTGAAGCTTTCTTT

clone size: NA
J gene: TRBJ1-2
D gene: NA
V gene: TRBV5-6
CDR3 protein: CASSWREPGRLSYTF
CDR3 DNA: TGTGCCAGCAGCTGGAGAGAACCGGGGCGCCTTAGCTACACCTTC

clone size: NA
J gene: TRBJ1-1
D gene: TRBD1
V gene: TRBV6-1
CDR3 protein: CASSEQGADTEAFF
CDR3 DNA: TGTGCCAGCAGTGAACAGGGGGCGGACACTGAAGCTTTCTTT

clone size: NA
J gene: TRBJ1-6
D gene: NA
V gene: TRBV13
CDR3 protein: CASSLGWSGAAADSPLHF
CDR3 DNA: TGTGCCAGCAGCTTAGGGTGGTCGGGGGCGGCGGCGGATTCACCCCTCCACTTT

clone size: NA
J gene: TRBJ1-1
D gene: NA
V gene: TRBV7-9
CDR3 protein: CASSFPGLGTEAFF
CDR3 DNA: TGTGCCAGCAGCTTCCCGGGCTTGGGCACTGAAGCTTTCTTT

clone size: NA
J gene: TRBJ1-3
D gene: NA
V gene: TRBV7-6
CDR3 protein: CASSLEWGTGNTIYF
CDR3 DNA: TGTGCCAGCAGCTTAGAGTGGGGAACTGGAAACACCATATATTTT

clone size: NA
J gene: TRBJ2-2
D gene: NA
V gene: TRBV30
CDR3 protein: CAWSVLGPGELFF
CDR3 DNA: TGTGCCTGGAGTGTACTGGGGCCTGGGGAGCTGTTTTTT

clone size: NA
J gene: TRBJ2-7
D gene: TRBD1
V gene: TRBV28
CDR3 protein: CASRLGTGGIDEQYF
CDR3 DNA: TGTGCCAGCAGACTGGGGACAGGCGGTATTGACGAGCAGTACTTC

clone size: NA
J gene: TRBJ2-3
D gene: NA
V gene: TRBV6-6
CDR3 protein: CASSYVGEGTDTQYF
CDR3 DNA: TGTGCCAGCAGTTATGTGGGGGAAGGGACAGATACGCAGTATTTT

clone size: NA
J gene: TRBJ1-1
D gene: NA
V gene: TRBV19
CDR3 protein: CASEENTEAFF
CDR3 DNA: TGTGCCAGTGAGGAGAACACTGAAGCTTTCTTT

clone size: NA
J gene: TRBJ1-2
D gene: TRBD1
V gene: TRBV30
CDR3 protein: CACVTQGARLLGNYGYTF
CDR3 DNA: TGTGCCTGTGTTACACAGGGGGCGAGGTTATTGGGAAACTATGGCTACACCTTC

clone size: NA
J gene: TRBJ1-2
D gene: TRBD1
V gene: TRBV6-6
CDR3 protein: CASGDRAKYGYTF
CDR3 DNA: TGTGCCAGCGGCGACAGGGCGAAATATGGCTACACCTTC

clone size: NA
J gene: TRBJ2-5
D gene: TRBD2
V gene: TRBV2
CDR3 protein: CASSEALRASGAQETQYF
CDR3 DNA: TGTGCCAGCAGTGAAGCGCTTCGGGCTAGCGGGGCGCAAGAGACCCAGTACTTC

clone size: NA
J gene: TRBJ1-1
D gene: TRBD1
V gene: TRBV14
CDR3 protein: CASSLATGRPEAFF
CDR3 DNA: TGTGCCAGCAGCCTAGCGACAGGGAGACCTGAAGCTTTCTTT

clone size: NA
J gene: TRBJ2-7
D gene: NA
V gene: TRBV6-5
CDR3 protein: CATWAPGTGEQYF
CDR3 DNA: TGTGCCACCTGGGCCCCAGGGACGGGCGAGCAGTACTTC

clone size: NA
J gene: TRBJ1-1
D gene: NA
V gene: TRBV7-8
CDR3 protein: CASSLGSVNTEAFF
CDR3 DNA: TGTGCCAGCAGCTTAGGTTCAGTGAACACTGAAGCTTTCTTT

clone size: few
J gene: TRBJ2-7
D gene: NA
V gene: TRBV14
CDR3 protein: CASRGLDSYEQYF
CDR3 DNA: TGTGCCAGCAGGGGTCTAGACTCCTACGAGCAGTACTTC

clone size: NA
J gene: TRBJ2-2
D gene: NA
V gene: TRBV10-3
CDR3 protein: CAIRQPGQNTGELFF
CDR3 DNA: TGTGCCATCAGGCAACCGGGACAGAACACCGGGGAGCTGTTTTTT

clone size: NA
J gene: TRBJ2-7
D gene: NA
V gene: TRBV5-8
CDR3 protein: CASSLNSYEQYF
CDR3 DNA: TGTGCCAGCAGCTTGAACAGCTACGAGCAGTACTTC

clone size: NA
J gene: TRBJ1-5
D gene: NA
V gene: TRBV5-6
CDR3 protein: CASSWGNNQPQHF
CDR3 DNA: TGTGCCAGCAGCTGGGGGAATAATCAGCCCCAGCATTTT

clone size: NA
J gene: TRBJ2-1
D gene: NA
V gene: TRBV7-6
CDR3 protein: CASSIRDISSYNEQFF
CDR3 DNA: TGTGCCAGCAGCATTCGGGACATTAGCTCCTACAATGAGCAGTTCTTC

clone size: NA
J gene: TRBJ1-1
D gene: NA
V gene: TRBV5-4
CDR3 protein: CASSLEVGGAFF
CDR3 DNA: TGTGCCAGCAGCTTAGAGGTCGGGGGGGCTTTCTTT

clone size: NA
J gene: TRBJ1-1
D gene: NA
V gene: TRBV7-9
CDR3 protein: CASREGTEAFF
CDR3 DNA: TGTGCCAGCAGGGAGGGGACAGAAGCTTTCTTT

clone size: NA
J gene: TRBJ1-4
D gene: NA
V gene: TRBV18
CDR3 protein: CASSPLGGLNEKLFF
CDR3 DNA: TGTGCCAGCTCACCACTGGGGGGCCTTAATGAAAAACTGTTTTTT

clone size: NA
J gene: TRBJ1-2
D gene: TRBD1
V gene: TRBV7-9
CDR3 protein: CASSPGQGTYGYTF
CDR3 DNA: TGTGCCAGCAGCCCGGGACAGGGAACCTATGGCTACACCTTC

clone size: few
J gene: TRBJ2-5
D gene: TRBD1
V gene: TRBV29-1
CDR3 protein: CSVHRGQAETQYF
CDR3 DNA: TGCAGCGTCCACAGGGGGCAGGCAGAGACCCAGTACTTC

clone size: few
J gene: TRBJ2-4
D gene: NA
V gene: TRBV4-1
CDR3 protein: CASSQIRLEGDIQYF
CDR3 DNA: TGCGCCAGCAGCCAAATACGCCTCGAGGGCGACATTCAGTACTTC

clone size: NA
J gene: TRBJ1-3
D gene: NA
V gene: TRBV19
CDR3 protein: CATQSPTRTIYF
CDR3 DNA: TGTGCCACTCAGTCCCCGACCCGCACCATATATTTT

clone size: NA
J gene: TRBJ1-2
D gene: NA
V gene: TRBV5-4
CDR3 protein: CASSPGAEKVYGYTF
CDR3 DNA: TGTGCCAGCAGCCCCGGGGCGGAGAAGGTCTATGGCTACACCTTC

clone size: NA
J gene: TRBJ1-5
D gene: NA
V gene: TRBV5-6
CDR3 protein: CASSLTTGLSNQPQHF
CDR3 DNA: TGTGCCAGCAGCTTAACTACAGGGTTAAGCAATCAGCCCCAGCATTTT

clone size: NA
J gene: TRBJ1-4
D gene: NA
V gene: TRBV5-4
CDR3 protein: CASSLGPGGNEKLFF
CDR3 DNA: TGTGCCAGCAGCTTGGGCCCAGGCGGTAATGAAAAACTGTTTTTT

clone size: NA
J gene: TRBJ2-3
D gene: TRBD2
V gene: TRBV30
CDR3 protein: CAWSGTSGGRNTQYF
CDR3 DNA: TGTGCCTGGTCCGGGACTAGCGGGGGGAGAAATACGCAGTATTTT

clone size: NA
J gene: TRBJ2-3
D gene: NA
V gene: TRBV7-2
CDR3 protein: CASSPSDADTQYF
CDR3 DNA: TGTGCCAGCAGCCCCTCAGACGCGGATACGCAGTATTTT

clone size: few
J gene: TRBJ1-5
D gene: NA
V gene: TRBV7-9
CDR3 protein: CASSPGVNQPQHF
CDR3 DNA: TGTGCCAGCAGCCCCGGCGTCAATCAGCCCCAGCATTTT